This T cell receptor beta chain was found in a study of cytomegalovirus exposure and HLA in healthy donors. For the donor in question, CMV serostatus went unrecorded. The CDR3 covers 14 residues. Germline CDR1 and CDR2: SGHDT and YYEEEE. Trimming took 4 bases from V and 6 from J; bases not matched to a gene: 7. Study-level findings and limits: A previous analysis found most TCR beta V segments productive roughly 90% or roughly 30% of the time.

PCR used 60 Vbeta primers and 13 Jbeta primers. Some clones are missing from TCRdb's copy, which holds only in-frame ones; the method was immunoSEQ multiplex PCR. Found here are 65,000 to 95,000 clones, around 79% of them singletons; the top ten hold under 15%. By share, this clone counts as medium-sized. Its antigen is not identified. Sequencing was done on a sample of PBMCs. The chain combines TRBV5-6 with TRBJ2-7; 10 bases are a match to TRBD1. The sequence came from a human donor in good health. The CDR3 DNA reads as TGTGCCAGCAGCCCCGGGGACAGGGGTCGCGAGCAGTACTTC. Its translation is CASSPGDRGREQYF.